Below are 14 T cell receptor beta chains sequenced from a single sample in a study of T cells expressing NK-cell markers. TCRdb reanalyzed the 5' RACE reads, giving one entry per CDR3 protein sequence and no DNA. The specimen's table records 250,000 to 300,000 distinct CDR3 sequences. Sequenced sample: blood T cells: a sorted CD56 or NKG2C T cell subset, CD4+ or CD8+ T cells, or bulk PBMC T cells (not recorded which). These receptors came from a woman between 18 and 69 years old in good health.

The chain is built from TRBV6-2 or TRBV6-3 and TRBJ2-7; TCRdb outputs TRBD1, but without DNA this stays unchecked. CDR3 length: 17 residues. Per the germline V gene, CDR1 is MNHEY and CDR2 is SVGEGT. CDR3 in amino acids: CASSYPIELAPTYEQYF.

This chain connects TRBV20-1 to TRBJ2-2; TCRdb gives TRBD1 as the D gene, but with no DNA this cannot be confirmed. Germline CDR1 reads DFQATT; CDR2 reads SNEGSKA (reference sequence). The CDR3 consists of 16 residues. The CDR3 loop is CSAASDGGGNTGELFF.

The chain combines TRBV6-1 with TRBJ2-3; lacking DNA, the TRBD1 call made by TCRdb goes unchecked. Germline CDR1 reads MNHNS; CDR2 reads SASEGT. CDR3 length equals 15 residues. The CDR3 sequence is CASSRGQAIGDTQYF.

V is TRBV7-2 and J is TRBJ1-1. Looked up from germline, CDR1 is SGHTA and CDR2 is FQGNSA. The CDR3 contains 14 residues. The CDR3 sequence is CASSSLNGYTEAFF.

CDR3 protein: CASTNLSGRYGTQYF. This rearrangement joins TRBV6-1 to TRBJ2-3; no DNA is available, so the TRBD2 call from TCRdb remains unchecked. The CDR3 spans 15 residues. The germline V gene has CDR1 MNHNS and CDR2 SASEGT.

V gene TRBV15 combines with J gene TRBJ2-4; TCRdb outputs TRBD1, but without DNA this stays unchecked. CDR3 size: 13 residues. In germline, CDR1 is LNHNV, CDR2 YYDKDF (reference sequence). The CDR3 loop reads CATSRFPGAPTDF.

The genes are TRBV20-1 and TRBJ2-7; the D call from TCRdb, TRBD1, cannot be confirmed without DNA. Germline loops: CDR1 DFQATT, CDR2 SNEGSKA (reference sequence). This CDR3 comprises 15 residues. The CDR3 region is CSASGGGDTGYEQYF.

This chain joins TRBV6-2 or TRBV6-3 and TRBJ1-5. The CDR3 loop spans 13 amino acids. Per germline, CDR1 MNHEY and CDR2 SVGEGT. CDR3 region: CASSYPSNQPQHF.

The J gene is TRBJ1-3, the V gene TRBV25-1; as DNA is missing, the TRBD1 call by TCRdb cannot be tested. Germline V gene data show CDR1 as MGHDK and CDR2 as SYGVNS. The CDR3 has 13 amino acids. CDR3 sequence: CASSAPDGNTIYF.

The chain is built from TRBV28 and TRBJ2-2; with no DNA, the TCRdb D assignment of TRBD2 cannot be verified. Germline-derived CDR1 and CDR2 are MDHEN and SYDVKM. The length of the CDR3 is 16 residues. The CDR3 is CASMRLAGYNTGELFF.

The genes are TRBV20-1 and TRBJ1-6; TCRdb gives TRBD1 as the D gene, but with no DNA this cannot be confirmed. Germline CDR1 and CDR2: DFQATT and SNEGSKA (reference sequence). The CDR3 loop spans 15 amino acids. This CDR3 reads CSAMSRDRADSPLHF.

This chain links TRBV29-1 with TRBJ2-2; TCRdb calls TRBD1, which cannot be checked without DNA. From germline, CDR1 is SQVTM and CDR2 ANQGSEA. The CDR3 covers 15 residues. The CDR3 sequence: CSVPSGGRNTGELFF.

This chain's CDR3 is CASSLTTGVGNTIYF. The rearrangement joins TRBV7-7 to TRBJ1-3; no DNA is available, so the TRBD1 call from TCRdb remains unchecked. Per germline, CDR1 SSHAT and CDR2 FNYEAQ (reference sequence). The CDR3 length is 15 residues.

V and J are TRBV10-3 and TRBJ2-5; lacking DNA, the TRBD2 call made by TCRdb goes unchecked. The germline gives CDR1 ENHRY, CDR2 SYGVKD. The CDR3 runs 14 residues. The CDR3 sequence: CAISRASGQETQYF.